These 28 T cell receptor beta chains were sequenced from one sample in a study of blood T cells in healthy people across ages. Together with a sample-barcoded 5' primer, a J-beta primer mix was included in a second PCR lasting about 6 to 12 cycles. One entry per CDR3 protein results from TCRdb running MiXCR on the 5' RACE reads. Here the sample spans about 1.6 million distinct CDR3 sequences, about 31% being singletons. The sample was blood. The receptors here all came from a woman aged 25 to 39 in good health.

This clonotype was seen ten or more times. This sequence joins TRBV5-1 and TRBJ2-7, with TRBD2 identical over 7 bases. This CDR3 is 16 amino acids long. Germline trimming cut 0 bases from V and 2 bases from J; bases unmatched to any gene: 8. Germline V lookup: CDR1 SGHRS, CDR2 YFSETQ. The CDR3 nucleotides are TGCGCCAGCAGCTTGGCCGGCGGGGGACGAGCCTACGAGCAGTACTTC. As protein: CASSLAGGGRAYEQYF.

The gene calls are TRBV2 and TRBJ2-5; D call uncertain. V lost 0 bases and J 11 bases, leaving 19 bases between the germline ends. Germline V gene sequence: CDR1 SNHLY, CDR2 FYNNEI. The CDR3 has 15 residues. The CDR3 loop reads CASSEAQVPLRDQYF. CDR3 coding DNA: TGTGCCAGCAGTGAAGCGCAGGTACCCCTTCGCGATCAGTACTTC.

The V call is TRBV13, the J call TRBJ2-5; TRBD2 agrees at 8 bases. CDR1 and CDR2 from the germline V gene are PRHDT and FYEKMQ (reference sequence). This CDR3 contains 14 residues. V was clipped by 5 bases and J by 5 bases; unmatched bases: 7. CDR3 residues: CASSRGLEVETQYF. CDR3 DNA: TGTGCCAGCAGCAGGGGACTAGAGGTGGAGACCCAGTACTTC.

The chain has TRBV15 and TRBJ2-7, with 11 bases aligning to TRBD1. Germline CDR1 LNHNV, CDR2 YYDKDF (reference sequence). V lost 4 bases and J lost 5; bases outside the gene matches: 10. The CDR3 contains 16 residues. The CDR3 DNA follows: TGTGCCACCAGCAAGTGGACAGGGGGCAGCAACCACGAGCAGTACTTC. Protein product: CATSKWTGGSNHEQYF.

The rearrangement links TRBV28 to TRBJ2-7; 9 nucleotides match TRBD2. Trimming at V came to 2 bases and at J to 5 bases, leaving 10 bases not matched to a gene. CDR1 and CDR2 from the germline V gene are MDHEN and SYDVKM. The CDR3 covers 16 residues. The CDR3 region is CASSLELSSGNDEQYF. In DNA, the CDR3 is TGTGCCAGCAGTTTAGAACTCTCTAGCGGGAACGACGAGCAGTACTTC.

This clonotype was counted a few times. This rearrangement joins TRBV20-1 to TRBJ2-3; the D gene could be TRBD1 or TRBD2 (6 bases each). V was trimmed by 3 bases and J by 5 bases, leaving 18 bases between them. The CDR3 length is 15 residues. Germline values: CDR1 DFQATT, CDR2 SNEGSKA (reference sequence). DNA of the CDR3: TGCAGTGCTAGCCGAGTCAGGGGAGGTAAAGATACGCAGTATTTT. Its protein is CSASRVRGGKDTQYF.

This clonotype appeared a few times. At one end the junction does not follow the germline gene, possibly because of a read error. This chain joins TRBV6-6 and TRBJ1-6; the D is unclear. The CDR3 extends over 15 amino acids. Germline V gene lookup returns CDR1 MNHNY and CDR2 SVGAGI (reference sequence). The chain's CDR3 is CASSDLQPYNSPLHF. The CDR3 DNA follows: TGTGCCAGCAGCGACCTACAGCCCTATAATTCGCCCCTCCACTTT.

There are a few counts of this clonotype. V and J are TRBV6-6 and TRBJ1-6; D gene ambiguous. CDR1 is MNHNY and CDR2 is SVGAGI in the germline V gene (reference sequence). V was cut by 7 bases and J by 9 bases, with 10 bases left in between. CDR3 length equals 12 residues. The CDR3 sequence: CASTQKSSPLHF. The CDR3, as DNA: TGTGCCAGCACTCAAAAAAGTTCACCCCTCCACTTT.

The CDR3 loop is CASGPAGASYEQYF. The CDR3 bases are TGTGCCAGCGGCCCCGCGGGGGCCTCCTACGAGCAGTACTTC. This sequence joins TRBV7-9 and TRBJ2-7, with D maybe TRBD2 (7 bases). The V end was cut by 8 bases, the J end by 0 bases, with 14 bases between. This CDR3 has 14 residues. From germline, CDR1 is SEHNR and CDR2 FQNEAQ (reference sequence).

This clonotype has a count of ten or more. The chain couples TRBV7-9 to TRBJ2-1; 9 bases map to TRBD2. Germline V lookup: CDR1 SEHNR, CDR2 FQNEAQ (reference sequence). V trimming: 6 bases; J trimming: 7 bases; junction bases outside the gene matches: 13. CDR3 length: 16 residues. CDR3 loop: CASRQQGGGARNEQFF. CDR3 sequence (DNA): TGTGCCAGCAGACAACAAGGCGGGGGGGCCAGAAATGAGCAGTTCTTC. The full variable domain, with the rest looked up from reference TRBV7-9 and TRBJ2-1, is DTGVSQNPRHKITKRGQNVTFRCDPISEHNRLYWYRQTLGQGPEFLTYFQNEAQLEKSRLLSDRFSAERPKGSFSTLEIQRTEQGDSAMYLCASRQQGGGARNEQFFGPGTRLTVL.

V usage is TRBV15 and J usage is TRBJ1-1; D perhaps matches TRBD1 (5 bases). Germline V gene data show CDR1 as LNHNV and CDR2 as YYDKDF (reference sequence). The CDR3 totals 13 residues. Trimming pared 6 bases from V and 3 bases from J, leaving 11 bases between. The CDR3 sequence: CATRSGPYTEAFF. CDR3 bases: TGTGCCACCAGGTCGGGGCCGTACACTGAAGCTTTCTTT.

The J gene is TRBJ1-1, the V gene TRBV25-1, with D maybe TRBD1 (6 bases). CDR3 size: 14 residues. Trimming pared 4 bases from V and 5 bases from J, leaving 14 bases between. CDR1 and CDR2 from the germline V gene are MGHDK and SYGVNS. DNA for the CDR3: TGTGCCAGCAGTGTGGGACACCCGGGGACTGAAGCTTTCTTT. As protein: CASSVGHPGTEAFF. Full variable domain (missing parts from reference TRBV25-1 and TRBJ1-1): EADIYQTPRYLVIGTGKKITLECSQTMGHDKMYWYQQDPGMELHLIHYSYGVNSTEKGDLSSESTVSRIRTEHFPLTLESARPSHTSQYLCASSVGHPGTEAFFGQGTRLTVV.

This clonotype was detected only a few times. The chain carries TRBV24-1 and TRBJ2-1; 7 positions agree with TRBD1. Germline V gives CDR1 KGHDR, CDR2 SFDVKD. This CDR3 spans 16 amino acids. V lost 0 bases, J lost 3 bases, and 4 bases stayed unmatched. For the CDR3, the DNA is TGTGCCACCAGTGATTTGGGGCAGGGGGACTACAATGAGCAGTTCTTC. Translation: CATSDLGQGDYNEQFF.

The chain couples TRBV2 to TRBJ2-2; 7 bases agree with TRBD1. This CDR3 is 15 amino acids long. Germline V gene lookup returns CDR1 SNHLY and CDR2 FYNNEI. The V and J ends lost 7 bases and 0 bases, in that order; junction bases with no gene match: 5. The CDR3 nucleotides are TGTGCCAGCACTCGGACAGGTCCGAACACCGGGGAGCTGTTTTTT. Translation: CASTRTGPNTGELFF.

This clonotype was seen repeatedly, ten times or more. This chain uses TRBV9 with TRBJ2-7; no definite D call. This CDR3 is 14 amino acids long. V dropped 0 bases and J dropped 1 base, with 8 bases sitting between them. Germline CDR1 reads SGDLS; CDR2 reads YYNGEE. The CDR3 sequence is CASSVVAESYEQYF. Here the CDR3 DNA reads TGTGCCAGCAGCGTAGTGGCGGAATCCTACGAGCAGTACTTC.

The rearrangement joins TRBV20-1 to TRBJ2-3, with 13 bases matching TRBD2. This CDR3 has 17 amino acids. Germline V gene sequence: CDR1 DFQATT, CDR2 SNEGSKA (reference sequence). Trimming removed 0 bases from V and 5 bases from J; junction bases left unmatched: 8. The CDR3 protein is CSARDELAGGPVDTQYF. CDR3 bases: TGCAGTGCTAGAGATGAACTAGCGGGAGGGCCCGTAGATACGCAGTATTTT.

The sample holds a few counts of this clonotype. CDR3 loop: CASSYSGIGETQYF. DNA for the CDR3: TGCGCCAGCAGTTATAGCGGGATTGGAGAGACCCAGTACTTC. The rearrangement links TRBV5-1 to TRBJ2-5, with 8 bases matching TRBD2. The trim removed 5 bases at V and 4 bases at J, leaving 7 bases unmatched. Germline-derived CDR1 and CDR2 are SGHRS and YFSETQ. CDR3 length: 14 residues.

The CDR3 nucleotides are TGTGCCAGCAGCACCGGGGCCAGGGGGGATACGCAGTATTTT. It is translated as CASSTGARGDTQYF. The gene calls are TRBV9 and TRBJ2-3; TRBD1 matches at 7 bases. CDR1 is SGDLS and CDR2 is YYNGEE in the germline V gene. V was pared by 4 bases and J by 6 bases, with 8 bases of the junction left unmatched. The CDR3 has 14 residues.

This clonotype showed up just a few times. The V and J genes are TRBV4-1 and TRBJ2-2; D might be TRBD1 (6 bases). The CDR3 covers 13 residues. The germline V gene encodes CDR1 MGHRA and CDR2 YSYEKL. The V gene lost 4 bases and the J gene lost 6 bases, with 9 bases spanning the gap. In DNA, the CDR3 is TGCGCCAGCAGCCGACAGGAGCCCGGGGAGCTGTTTTTT. Amino acids: CASSRQEPGELFF.

V and J are TRBV7-9 and TRBJ1-4, with D possibly TRBD1 on 6 matching bases. Germline loops: CDR1 SEHNR, CDR2 FQNEAQ (reference sequence). The CDR3 runs to 15 residues. V lost 5 bases and J lost 3, with 13 bases in between. Written as DNA, the CDR3 is TGTGCCAGCAGCGAGGGGGGGTCTCCTAATGAAAAACTGTTTTTT. Encoded protein: CASSEGGSPNEKLFF.

A few counts support this clonotype. The chain recombines TRBV11-2 with TRBJ2-4; D perhaps matches TRBD1 (5 bases). Germline assignment: CDR1 SGHAT and CDR2 FQNNGV. The CDR3 totals 15 residues. Trimming cost V 5 bases and J 0 bases, with 11 bases left between them. The CDR3 here is CASSPTGPAKNIQYF. The CDR3 DNA follows: TGTGCCAGCAGCCCAACAGGTCCAGCCAAAAACATTCAGTACTTC.

This clonotype turned up a few times. This chain joins TRBV20-1 and TRBJ2-5; weak D call: TRBD2 (6 bases). Germline values: CDR1 DFQATT, CDR2 SNEGSKA (reference sequence). V was shortened by 3 bases and J by 13 bases, with 24 bases between the two germline ends. The CDR3 contains 14 residues. The CDR3 loop is CSARVTTSFYERYF. In DNA form, the CDR3 reads TGCAGTGCTAGGGTGACGACTAGTTTCTACGAGCGGTACTTC.

J is TRBJ2-7 and V is TRBV27; no firm D call. Germline V lookup: CDR1 MNHEY, CDR2 SMNVEV (reference sequence). The CDR3 extends over 15 amino acids. V shed 6 bases and J shed 3 bases, with 18 bases lying between them. The CDR3 loop is CASRPHKSKSYEQYF. The CDR3 nucleotides read TGTGCCAGCAGACCGCACAAATCGAAGAGCTACGAGCAGTACTTC.

This clonotype occurred a few times. The chain employs TRBV6-1 and TRBJ2-2; 10 bases map to TRBD2. The length of the CDR3 is 14 residues. The J segment lost 4 bases and the V segment lost 7 bases, leaving 3 bases of the junction unmatched. Germline CDR1 and CDR2: MNHNS and SASEGT. The CDR3 loop is CASILAGGTGELFF. CDR3 coding DNA: TGTGCCAGCATATTAGCGGGAGGCACCGGGGAGCTGTTTTTT.

V gene TRBV20-1 combines with J gene TRBJ2-2; D is undetermined. The V and J ends lost 3 bases and 4 bases respectively, with 9 bases between them. Germline V gene sequence: CDR1 DFQATT, CDR2 SNEGSKA (reference sequence). This CDR3 is built from 13 residues. The CDR3 region is CSARTPTTGELFF. The CDR3, as DNA: TGCAGTGCTAGGACCCCAACCACCGGGGAGCTGTTTTTT.

The chain couples TRBV29-1 to TRBJ2-7; 9 nucleotides match TRBD2. CDR1 is SQVTM, CDR2 ANQGSEA, per germline. The CDR3 extends over 13 amino acids. V lost 8 bases to trimming and J lost 1 base; unmatched junction nucleotides: 6. CDR3 sequence (DNA): TGCAGCATGATAACTAGCGGGTCCTACGAGCAGTACTTC. Translated, it gives CSMITSGSYEQYF.

This chain uses TRBV28 with TRBJ1-2; D call uncertain. In germline, CDR1 is MDHEN, CDR2 SYDVKM. This CDR3 has 11 residues. V lost 8 bases to trimming and J lost 7 bases, with 11 bases between them. The CDR3 protein is CASGTDLGYTF. As DNA, the CDR3 is TGTGCCAGCGGCACAGACCTTGGCTACACCTTC.

This clonotype has only a few counts. Compared with germline, one end of the junction differs, possibly owing to a read error. V gene TRBV6-1 combines with J gene TRBJ2-3; D is uncertain. CDR3 length equals 15 residues. Germline V CDR1 and CDR2: MNHNS, SASEGT. The CDR3: CAGSDSPYLTDTQYF. The CDR3, as DNA: TGTGCCGGCAGTGATAGTCCGTACCTCACAGATACGCAGTATTTT.